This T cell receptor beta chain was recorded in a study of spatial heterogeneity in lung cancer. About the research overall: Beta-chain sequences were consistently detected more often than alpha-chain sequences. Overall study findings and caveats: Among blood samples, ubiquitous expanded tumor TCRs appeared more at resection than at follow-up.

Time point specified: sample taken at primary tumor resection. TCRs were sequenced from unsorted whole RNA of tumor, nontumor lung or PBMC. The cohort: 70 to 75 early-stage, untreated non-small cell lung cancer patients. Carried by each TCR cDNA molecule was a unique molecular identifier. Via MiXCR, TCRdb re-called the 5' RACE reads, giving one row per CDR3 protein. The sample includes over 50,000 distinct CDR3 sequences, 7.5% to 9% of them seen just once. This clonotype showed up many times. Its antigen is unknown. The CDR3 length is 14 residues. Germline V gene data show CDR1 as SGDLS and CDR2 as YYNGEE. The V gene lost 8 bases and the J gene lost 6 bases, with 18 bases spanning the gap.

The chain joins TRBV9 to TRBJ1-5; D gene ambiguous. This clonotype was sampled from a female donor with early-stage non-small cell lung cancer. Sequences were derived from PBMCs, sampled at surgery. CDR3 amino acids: CASSAEGGSQPQHF. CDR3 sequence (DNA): TGTGCCAGTTCGGCGGAGGGAGGGAGTCAGCCCCAGCATTTT.